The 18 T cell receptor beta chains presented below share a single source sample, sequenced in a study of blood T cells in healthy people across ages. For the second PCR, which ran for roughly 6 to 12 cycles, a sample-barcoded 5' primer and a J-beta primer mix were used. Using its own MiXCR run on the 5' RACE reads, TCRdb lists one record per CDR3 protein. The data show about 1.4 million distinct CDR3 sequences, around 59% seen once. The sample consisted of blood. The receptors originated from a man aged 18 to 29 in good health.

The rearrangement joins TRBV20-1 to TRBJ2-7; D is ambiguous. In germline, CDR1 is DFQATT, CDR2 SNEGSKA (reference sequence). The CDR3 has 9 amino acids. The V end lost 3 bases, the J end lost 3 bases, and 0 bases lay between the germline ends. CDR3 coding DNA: TGCAGTGCTAGCTACGAGCAGTACTTC. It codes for CSASYEQYF.

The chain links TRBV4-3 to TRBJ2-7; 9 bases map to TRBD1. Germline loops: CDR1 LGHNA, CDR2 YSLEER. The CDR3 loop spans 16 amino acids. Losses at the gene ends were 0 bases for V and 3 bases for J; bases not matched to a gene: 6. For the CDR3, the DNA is TGCGCCAGCAGCCAAGAGAGCGCGACAGGGGGCTACGAGCAGTACTTC. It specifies CASSQESATGGYEQYF.

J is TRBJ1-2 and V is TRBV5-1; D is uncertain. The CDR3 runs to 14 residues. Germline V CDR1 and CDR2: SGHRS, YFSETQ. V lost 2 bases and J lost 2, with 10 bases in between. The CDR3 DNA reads TGCGCCAGCAGCTTCGACCCGAACAACTATGGCTACACCTTC. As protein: CASSFDPNNYGYTF.

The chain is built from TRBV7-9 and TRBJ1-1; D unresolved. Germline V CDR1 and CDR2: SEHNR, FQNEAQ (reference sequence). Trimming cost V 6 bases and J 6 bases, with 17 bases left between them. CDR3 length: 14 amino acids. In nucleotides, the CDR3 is TGTGCCAGCAGACTCCGTCTGCGCGGCCCTGAAGCTTTCTTT. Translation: CASRLRLRGPEAFF. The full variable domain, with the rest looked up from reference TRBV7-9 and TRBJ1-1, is DTGVSQNPRHKITKRGQNVTFRCDPISEHNRLYWYRQTLGQGPEFLTYFQNEAQLEKSRLLSDRFSAERPKGSFSTLEIQRTEQGDSAMYLCASRLRLRGPEAFFGQGTRLTVV.

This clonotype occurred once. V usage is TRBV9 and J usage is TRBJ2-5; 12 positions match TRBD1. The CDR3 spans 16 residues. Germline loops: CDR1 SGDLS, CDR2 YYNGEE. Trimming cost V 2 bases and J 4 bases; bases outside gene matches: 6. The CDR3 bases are TGTGCCAGCAGCGTTACCCCGGGACAGGGGGCAGAGACCCAGTACTTC. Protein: CASSVTPGQGAETQYF.

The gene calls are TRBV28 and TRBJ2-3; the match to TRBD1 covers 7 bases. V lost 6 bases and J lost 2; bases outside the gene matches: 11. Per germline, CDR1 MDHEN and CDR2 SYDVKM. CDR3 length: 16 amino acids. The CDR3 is CASSPGTGAYTDTQYF. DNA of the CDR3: TGTGCCAGCAGCCCCGGCACAGGGGCCTACACAGATACGCAGTATTTT.

The CDR3 DNA follows: TGTGCCAGCAGCCGCCCACCTGGACAGGAGCAGTTCTTC. Translation: CASSRPPGQEQFF. The chain employs TRBV13 and TRBJ2-1; weak D call: TRBD1 (6 bases). The CDR3 is 13 amino acids. Trimming cost V 5 bases and J 10 bases, with 15 bases left between them. Germline CDR1 is PRHDT and CDR2 is FYEKMQ (reference sequence).

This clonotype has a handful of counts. CDR3 in amino acids: CSELQGASDTQYF. The CDR3 DNA sequence: TGCAGCGAATTACAGGGGGCGTCAGATACGCAGTATTTT. J is TRBJ2-3 and V is TRBV29-1; 9 nucleotides line up with TRBD1. The germline gives CDR1 SQVTM, CDR2 ANQGSEA. Trimming cost V 7 bases and J 4 bases; bases outside gene matches: 6. This CDR3 region has 13 residues.

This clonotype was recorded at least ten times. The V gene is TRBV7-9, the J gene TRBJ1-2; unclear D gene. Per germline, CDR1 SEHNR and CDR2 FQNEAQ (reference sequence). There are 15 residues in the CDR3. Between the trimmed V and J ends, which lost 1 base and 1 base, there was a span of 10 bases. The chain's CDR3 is CASSLGADFNYGYTF. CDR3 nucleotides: TGTGCCAGCAGCTTAGGGGCAGATTTTAACTATGGCTACACCTTC.

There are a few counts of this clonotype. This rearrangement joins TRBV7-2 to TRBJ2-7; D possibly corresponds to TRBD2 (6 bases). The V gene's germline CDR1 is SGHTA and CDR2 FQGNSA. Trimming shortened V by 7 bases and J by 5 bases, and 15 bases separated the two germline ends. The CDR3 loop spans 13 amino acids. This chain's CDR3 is CASNPVPGDEQYF. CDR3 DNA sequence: TGTGCCAGCAACCCAGTTCCGGGGGACGAGCAGTACTTC. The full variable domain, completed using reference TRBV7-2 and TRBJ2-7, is GAGVSQSPSNKVTEKGKDVELRCDPISGHTALYWYRQSLGQGLEFLIYFQGNSAPDKSGLPSDRFSAERTGGSVSTLTIQRTQQEDSAVYLCASNPVPGDEQYFGPGTRLTVT.

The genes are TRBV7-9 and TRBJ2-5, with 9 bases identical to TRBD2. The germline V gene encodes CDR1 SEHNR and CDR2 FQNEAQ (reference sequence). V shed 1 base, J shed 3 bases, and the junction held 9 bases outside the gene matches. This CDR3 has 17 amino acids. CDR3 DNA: TGTGCCAGCAGCTTAGGAAGGACTAGCGACCGGGAAGAGACCCAGTACTTC. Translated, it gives CASSLGRTSDREETQYF.

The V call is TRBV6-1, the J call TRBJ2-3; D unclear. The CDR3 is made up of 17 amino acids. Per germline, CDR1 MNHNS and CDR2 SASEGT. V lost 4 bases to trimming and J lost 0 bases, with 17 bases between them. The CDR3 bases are TGTGCCAGCAGTGGGGGTGAAGGATACCCTAGCACAGATACGCAGTATTTT. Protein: CASSGGEGYPSTDTQYF.

The CDR3 sequence: CASSSGHGLAGGVYEQFF. The CDR3 nucleotides read TGTGCCAGCAGTTCGGGACACGGACTAGCGGGAGGTGTCTATGAGCAGTTCTTC. This sequence joins TRBV6-5 and TRBJ2-1, with 14 nucleotides matching TRBD2. This CDR3 spans 18 amino acids. After removal of 4 bases from V and 8 bases from J, the junction contained 13 bases not matched to a gene. CDR1 and CDR2 from the germline V gene are MNHEY and SVGAGI.

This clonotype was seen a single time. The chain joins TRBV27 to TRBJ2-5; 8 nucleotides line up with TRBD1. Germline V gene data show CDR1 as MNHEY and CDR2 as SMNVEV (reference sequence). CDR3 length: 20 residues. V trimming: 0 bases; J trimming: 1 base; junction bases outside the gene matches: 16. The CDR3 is CASSLSGGEGRQGFQETQYF. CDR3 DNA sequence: TGTGCCAGCAGTTTATCCGGTGGAGAGGGGAGACAGGGGTTCCAAGAGACCCAGTACTTC.

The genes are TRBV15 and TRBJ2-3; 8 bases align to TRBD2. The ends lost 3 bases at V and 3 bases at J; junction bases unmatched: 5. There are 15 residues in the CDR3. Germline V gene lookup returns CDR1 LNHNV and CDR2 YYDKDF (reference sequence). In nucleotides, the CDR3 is TGTGCCACCAGCAGCGCCGGGACTAGTACAGATACGCAGTATTTT. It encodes CATSSAGTSTDTQYF.

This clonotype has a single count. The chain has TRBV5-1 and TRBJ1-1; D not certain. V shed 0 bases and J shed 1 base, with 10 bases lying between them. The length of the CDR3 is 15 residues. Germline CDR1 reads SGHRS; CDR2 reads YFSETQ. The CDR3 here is CASSLERHRNTEAFF. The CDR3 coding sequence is TGCGCCAGCAGCTTGGAGCGGCACAGGAACACTGAAGCTTTCTTT.

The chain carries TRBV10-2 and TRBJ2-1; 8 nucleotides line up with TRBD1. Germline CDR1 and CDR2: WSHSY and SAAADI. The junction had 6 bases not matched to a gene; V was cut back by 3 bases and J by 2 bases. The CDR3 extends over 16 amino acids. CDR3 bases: TGCGCCAGCAGTGACGTGACAGGGGTAACCTACAATGAGCAGTTCTTC. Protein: CASSDVTGVTYNEQFF.

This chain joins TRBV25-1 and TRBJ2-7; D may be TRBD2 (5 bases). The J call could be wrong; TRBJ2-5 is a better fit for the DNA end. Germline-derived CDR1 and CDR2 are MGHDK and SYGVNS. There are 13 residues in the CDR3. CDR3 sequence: CASSGDGNETQYF. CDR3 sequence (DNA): TGTGCCAGCAGTGGTGACGGGAATGAGACCCAGTACTTC.